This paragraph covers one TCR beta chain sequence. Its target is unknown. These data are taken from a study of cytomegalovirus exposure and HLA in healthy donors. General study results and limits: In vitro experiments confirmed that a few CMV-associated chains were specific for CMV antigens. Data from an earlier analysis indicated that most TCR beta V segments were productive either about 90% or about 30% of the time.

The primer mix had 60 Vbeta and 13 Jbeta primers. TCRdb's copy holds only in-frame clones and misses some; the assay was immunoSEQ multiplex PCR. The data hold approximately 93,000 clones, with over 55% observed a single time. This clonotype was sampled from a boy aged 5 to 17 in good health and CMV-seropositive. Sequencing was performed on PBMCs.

In nucleotides, the CDR3 is TGTGCCAGCTCACCAGGGGCCGGGGGGACCTACAATGAGCAGTTCTTC. It codes for CASSPGAGGTYNEQFF. V and J are TRBV18 and TRBJ2-1; 7 bases are shared with TRBD2. Germline CDR1 reads KGHSH; CDR2 reads LQKENI. Unmatched junction bases numbered 6, after V lost 2 bases and J lost 2 bases. The CDR3 sequence is 16 residues long.